The T cell receptor (beta chain) under discussion was sequenced for a study of blood T cells in healthy people across ages. Sample-barcoded 5' priming and a J-beta primer mix drove a second PCR of about 7 to 12 cycles. Each CDR3 protein is one row after TCRdb ran MiXCR on the 5' RACE reads. The sample consists of 800,000 or so distinct CDR3 sequences, roughly 25% of them appearing once. The same sample was also used in a study of T cells of mothers and their children.

The sequence was obtained from a boy aged 5-17 years in good health. Specimen: blood.

This CDR3 is CASRRTYNEQFF. The DNA for the CDR3 is TGTGCCAGCAGACGCACCTACAATGAGCAGTTCTTC. The V and J genes are TRBV7-2 and TRBJ2-1, with D unresolved. CDR1 and CDR2 from the germline V gene are SGHTA and FQGNSA. The CDR3 is 12 residues long. V lost 6 bases and J 2 bases, leaving 5 bases between the germline ends.